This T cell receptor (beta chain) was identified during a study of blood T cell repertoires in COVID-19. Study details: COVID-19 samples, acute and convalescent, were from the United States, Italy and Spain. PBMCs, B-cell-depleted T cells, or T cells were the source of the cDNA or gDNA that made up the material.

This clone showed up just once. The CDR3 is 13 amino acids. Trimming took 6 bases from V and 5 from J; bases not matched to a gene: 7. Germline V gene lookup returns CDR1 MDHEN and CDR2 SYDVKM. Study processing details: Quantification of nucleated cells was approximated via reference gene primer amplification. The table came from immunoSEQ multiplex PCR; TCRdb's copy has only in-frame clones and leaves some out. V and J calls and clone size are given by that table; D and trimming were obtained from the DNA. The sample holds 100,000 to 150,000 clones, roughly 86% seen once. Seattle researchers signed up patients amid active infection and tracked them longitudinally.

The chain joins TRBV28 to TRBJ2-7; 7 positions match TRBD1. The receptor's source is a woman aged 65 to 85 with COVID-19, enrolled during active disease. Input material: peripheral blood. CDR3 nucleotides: TGTGCCAGCAGCGAGACAGGGCCCCACGAGCAGTACTTC. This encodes CASSETGPHEQYF.